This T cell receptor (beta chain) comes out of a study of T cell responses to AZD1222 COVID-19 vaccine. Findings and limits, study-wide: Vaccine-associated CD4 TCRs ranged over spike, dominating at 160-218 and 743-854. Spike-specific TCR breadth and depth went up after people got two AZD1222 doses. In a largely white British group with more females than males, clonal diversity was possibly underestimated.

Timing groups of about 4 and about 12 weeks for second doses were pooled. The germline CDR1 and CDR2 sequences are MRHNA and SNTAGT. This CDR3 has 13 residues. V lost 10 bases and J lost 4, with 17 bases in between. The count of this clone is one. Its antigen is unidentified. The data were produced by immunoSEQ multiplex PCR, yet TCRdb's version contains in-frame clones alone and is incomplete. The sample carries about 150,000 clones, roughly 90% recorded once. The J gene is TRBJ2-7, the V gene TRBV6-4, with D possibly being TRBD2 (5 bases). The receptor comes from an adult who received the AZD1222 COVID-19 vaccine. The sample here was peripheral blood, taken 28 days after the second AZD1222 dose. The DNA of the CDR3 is TGTGCCACCTCGCGGGCGTTCGGATACGAGCAGTACTTC. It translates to CATSRAFGYEQYF.